The clone carrying this T cell receptor beta chain was observed a few times. Its target is not known. The record originates from a study of CD8+CD57+ T cells in acquired aplastic anemia. Study-level information: The sorted CD4+ and CD8+ cells yielded an average roughly 3 ug of DNA. Overall study findings and caveats: No significant patient-versus-control difference appeared in CD8+ Simpson's diversity.

J lost 8 bases, V lost 6 bases, and 12 bases had no gene match. CDR1 is MGHDK, CDR2 SYGVNS, per germline. The CDR3 sequence is 15 residues long. Genomic DNA templated the TCR beta VDJ and CDR3 profiling. TCRdb ran MiXCR on the reads and lists one entry per CDR3 protein. The repertoire has 450,000 to 600,000 distinct CDR3 sequences, approximately 33% of them found once; the top ten carry less than 0.85%. Before being chosen for sequencing, patients had shown CD8+CD57+ cell expansion by flow cytometry. Each patient had severe acquired aplastic anemia. When blood sampling took place, the patients had received no therapy.

This receptor was taken from a human donor with aplastic anemia. Sequencing used sorted CD4+, CD8+, or CD8+CD57+ T cells (not recorded which) from PBMCs. V usage is TRBV25-1 and J usage is TRBJ2-1; 8 bases map to TRBD2. CDR3: CASRDTGTSAHEQFF. Written as DNA, the CDR3 is TGTGCCAGCAGGGATACCGGGACTAGTGCCCATGAGCAGTTCTTC.